This TCR beta chain derives from a study of blood T cell repertoires in COVID-19. Trimming left V 2 bases short and J 5 bases short, with 15 bases between. The CDR3 totals 14 residues. The germline V gene encodes CDR1 SQVTM and CDR2 ANQGSEA. Data came from immunoSEQ multiplex PCR; TCRdb stores just in-frame clones and leaves some out. Counted here are over 400,000 clones, 75% to 90% occurring once; the ten biggest clones make up 3% to 3.5%. This clone was detected once. Material for sequencing was peripheral blood. The TCR sequence derives from a human donor in a cohort sampled during active COVID-19. This chain uses TRBV29-1 with TRBJ1-1; D is ambiguous. The CDR3 DNA is TGCAGCGTTGAATGGTTCGGGGTGGGGACTGAAGCTTTCTTT. Protein sequence: CSVEWFGVGTEAFF. The full variable domain, its missing parts supplied by reference TRBV29-1 and TRBJ1-1, is SAVISQKPSRDICQRGTSLTIQCQVDSQVTMMFWYRQQPGQSLTLIATANQGSEATYESGFVIDKFPISRPNLTFSTLTVSNMSPEDSSIYLCSVEWFGVGTEAFFGQGTRLTVV.